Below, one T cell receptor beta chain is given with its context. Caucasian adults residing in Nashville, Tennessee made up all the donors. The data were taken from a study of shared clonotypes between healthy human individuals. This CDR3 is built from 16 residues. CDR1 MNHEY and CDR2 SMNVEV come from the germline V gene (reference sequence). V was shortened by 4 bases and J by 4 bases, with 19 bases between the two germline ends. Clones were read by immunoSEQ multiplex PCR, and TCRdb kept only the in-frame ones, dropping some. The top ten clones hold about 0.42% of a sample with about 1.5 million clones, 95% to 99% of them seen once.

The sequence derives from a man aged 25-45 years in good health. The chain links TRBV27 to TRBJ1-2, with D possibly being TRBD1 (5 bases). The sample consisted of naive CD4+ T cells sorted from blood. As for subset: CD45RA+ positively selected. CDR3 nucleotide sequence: TGTGCCAGCAGTTCAACCGTGACAGTGGTTCCCTATGGCTACACCTTC. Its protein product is CASSSTVTVVPYGYTF.